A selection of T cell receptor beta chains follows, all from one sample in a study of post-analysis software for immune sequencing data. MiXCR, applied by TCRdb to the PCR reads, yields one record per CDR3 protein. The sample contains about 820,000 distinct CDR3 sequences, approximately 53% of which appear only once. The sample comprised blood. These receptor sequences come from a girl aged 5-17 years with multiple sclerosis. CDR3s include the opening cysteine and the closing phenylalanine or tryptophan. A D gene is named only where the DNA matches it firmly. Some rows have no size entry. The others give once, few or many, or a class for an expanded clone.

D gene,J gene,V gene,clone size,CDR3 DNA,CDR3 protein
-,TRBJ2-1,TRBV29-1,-,TGCAGCGCTGGAGGGCGGGTCAATGAGCAGTTCTTC,CSAGGRVNEQFF
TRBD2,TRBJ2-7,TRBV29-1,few,TGCAGCGTTGGATCTTTTAGCGGGAGGGCCCAATCCTACGAGCAGTACTTC,CSVGSFSGRAQSYEQYF
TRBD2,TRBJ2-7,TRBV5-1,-,TGCGCCAGCAGCTTGGTGTCTAGCGGGAGGGGGGGCTCCTACGAGCAGTACTTC,CASSLVSSGRGGSYEQYF
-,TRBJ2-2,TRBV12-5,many,TGTGCTAGTGCCCCGCTTACCGGGGAGCTGTTTTTT,CASAPLTGELFF
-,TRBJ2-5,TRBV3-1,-,TGTGCCAGCAGCCAAGATAGGGTCCCGCCAGGGGAGCAGTACTTC,CASSQDRVPPGEQYF
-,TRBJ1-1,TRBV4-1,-,TGCGCCAGCAGCCACGAACAGCTATTGAACACTGAAGCTTTCTTT,CASSHEQLLNTEAFF
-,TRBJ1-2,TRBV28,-,TGTGCCAGCAGTTTAATTACTTTTAGGGACGGTCATATCTATGGCTACACCTTC,CASSLITFRDGHIYGYTF
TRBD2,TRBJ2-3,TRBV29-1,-,TGCAGCGCCCGTGGGTCCCTAGCGGGAGGTCCAGATACGCAGTATTTT,CSARGSLAGGPDTQYF
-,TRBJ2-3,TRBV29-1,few,TGCAGCGTTGAAGGATGGACAGATACGCAGTATTTT,CSVEGWTDTQYF
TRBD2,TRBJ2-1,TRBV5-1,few,TGCGCCAGCAGACATGCTAGCGGGAGAGGCAATGAGCAGTTCTTC,CASRHASGRGNEQFF
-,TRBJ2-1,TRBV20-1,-,TGCAGTGCTAGGGTCCATAGCTCCTACAATGAGCAGTTCTTC,CSARVHSSYNEQFF
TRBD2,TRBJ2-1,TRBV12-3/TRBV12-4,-,TGTGCCAGCAGACCAGGACTAGCCTCCTACAATGAGCAGTTCTTC,CASRPGLASYNEQFF
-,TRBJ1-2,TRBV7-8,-,TGTGCCAGCAGCTTAGACGCAGCCGGATATGGCTACACCTTC,CASSLDAAGYGYTF
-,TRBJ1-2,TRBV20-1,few,TGCAGTGCTAAGAGGGGTACCTCGTATGGCTACACCTTC,CSAKRGTSYGYTF
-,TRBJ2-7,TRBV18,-,TGTGCCAGCTCACAGGAGGGCCACGAGCAGTACTTC,CASSQEGHEQYF
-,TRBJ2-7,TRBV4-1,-,TGCGCCAGCAGCCAAGATCGGCCGACAGTTGTGCAGTACTTC,CASSQDRPTVVQYF
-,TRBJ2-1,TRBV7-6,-,TGTGCCAGCAGCTTAGACAGGGATTACAATGAGCAGTTTTTC,CASSLDRDYNEQFF
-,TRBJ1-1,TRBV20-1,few,TGCAGTGCTATACAGCCGAACACTGAAGCTTTCTTT,CSAIQPNTEAFF
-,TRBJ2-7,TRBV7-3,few,TGTGCCAGCAGCTTAAAACAGGGACCCTACGAGCAGTACTTC,CASSLKQGPYEQYF
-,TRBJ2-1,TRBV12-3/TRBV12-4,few,TGTGCCAGCAGTGAGGGACGGGGCAATGAGCAGTTCTTC,CASSEGRGNEQFF
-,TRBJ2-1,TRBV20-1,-,TGCAGTGTAGCCTTACCGGACCTTCGTAAGTTCTTC,CSVALPDLRKFF
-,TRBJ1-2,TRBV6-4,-,TGTGCCAGCAGTGACAGCAGGGGAGCGAGAGGCTACACCTTC,CASSDSRGARGYTF